This T cell receptor beta chain was identified during a study of coeliac disease. Study context: High-resolution HLA typing was lacking; TRBV7-2 bias was queried instead.

One frozen approximately 500,000-cell aliquot per fraction was sequenced. V was trimmed by 3 bases and J by 1 base, leaving 9 bases between them. The V gene's germline CDR1 is MNHEY and CDR2 SVGAGI. The CDR3 runs to 14 residues. In regard to this clone: What it binds is not known.

Points from the study as a whole: Few TRB amino acid sequences were shared between samples; most were unique. According to the authors, this method cannot detect gliadin-specific T cells in an unbiased way.

Data came from immunoSEQ multiplex PCR; TCRdb stores just in-frame clones and leaves some out. Found here are roughly 4,800 clones, about 70% of them singletons; the top ten hold 5% to 7%. Sequencing was done on a sample of lymphocytes from the gut lamina propria. V gene TRBV6-5 combines with J gene TRBJ1-1, with no clear D. The receptor comes from a man between 18 and 29 years old with celiac disease on a gluten-free diet. This CDR3 is CASSYKSENTEAFF. In nucleotides, the CDR3 is TGTGCCAGCAGTTATAAATCAGAGAACACTGAAGCTTTCTTT.